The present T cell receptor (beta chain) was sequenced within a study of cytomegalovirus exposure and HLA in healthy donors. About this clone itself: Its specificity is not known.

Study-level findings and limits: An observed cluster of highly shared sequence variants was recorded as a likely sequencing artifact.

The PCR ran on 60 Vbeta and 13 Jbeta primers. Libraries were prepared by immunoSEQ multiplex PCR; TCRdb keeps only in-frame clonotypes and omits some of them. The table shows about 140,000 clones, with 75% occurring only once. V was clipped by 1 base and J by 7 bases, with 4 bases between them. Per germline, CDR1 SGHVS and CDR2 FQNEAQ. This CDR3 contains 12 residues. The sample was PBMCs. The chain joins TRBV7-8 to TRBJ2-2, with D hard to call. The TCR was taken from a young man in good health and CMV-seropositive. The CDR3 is CASSLGVGELFF. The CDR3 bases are TGTGCCAGCAGCTTAGGAGTCGGGGAGCTGTTTTTT. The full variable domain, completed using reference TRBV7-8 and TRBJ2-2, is GAGVSQSPRYKVAKRGQDVALRCDPISGHVSLFWYQQALGQGPEFLTYFQNEAQLDKSGLPSDRFFAERPEGSVSTLKIQRTQQEDSAVYLCASSLGVGELFFGEGSRLTVL.